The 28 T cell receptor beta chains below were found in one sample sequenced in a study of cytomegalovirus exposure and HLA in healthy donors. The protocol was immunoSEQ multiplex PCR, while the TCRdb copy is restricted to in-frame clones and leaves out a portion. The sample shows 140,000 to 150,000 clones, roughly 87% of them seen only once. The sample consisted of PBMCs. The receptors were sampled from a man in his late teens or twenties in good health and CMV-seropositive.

The CDR3 nucleotides are TGTGCCAGCCGAAGAGACAGAAATAACTATGGCTACACCTTC. Translated: CASRRDRNNYGYTF. V is TRBV2 and J is TRBJ1-2, with D possibly being TRBD1 (5 bases). V was pared by 8 bases and J by 1 base, with 14 bases between. This CDR3 contains 14 residues. Germline V gives CDR1 SNHLY, CDR2 FYNNEI.

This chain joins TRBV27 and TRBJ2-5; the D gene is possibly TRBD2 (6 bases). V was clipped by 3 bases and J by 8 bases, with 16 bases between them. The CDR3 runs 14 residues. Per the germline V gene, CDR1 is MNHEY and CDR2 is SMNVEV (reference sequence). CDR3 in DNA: TGTGCCAGCAGTTTCGGGCCGGCGGGGTACACCCAGTACTTC. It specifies CASSFGPAGYTQYF.

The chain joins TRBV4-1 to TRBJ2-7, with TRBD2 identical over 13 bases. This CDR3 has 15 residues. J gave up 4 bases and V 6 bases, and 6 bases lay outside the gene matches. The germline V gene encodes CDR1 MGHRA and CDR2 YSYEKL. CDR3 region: CASSLGLAGDYEQYF. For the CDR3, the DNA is TGCGCCAGCAGTCTCGGACTAGCGGGAGATTACGAGCAGTACTTC.

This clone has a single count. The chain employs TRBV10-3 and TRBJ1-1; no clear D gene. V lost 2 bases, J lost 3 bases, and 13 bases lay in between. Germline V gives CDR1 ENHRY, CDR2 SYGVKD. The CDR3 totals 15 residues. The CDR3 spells CAISENPSRDTEAFF. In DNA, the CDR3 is TGTGCCATCAGTGAGAACCCTAGTCGGGACACTGAAGCTTTCTTT.

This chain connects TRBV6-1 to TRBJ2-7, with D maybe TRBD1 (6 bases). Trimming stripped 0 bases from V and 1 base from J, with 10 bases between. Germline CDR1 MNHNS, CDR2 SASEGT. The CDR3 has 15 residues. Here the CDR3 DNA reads TGTGCCAGCAGTGAAGCTTGGACAGCTTCCTACGAGCAGTACTTC. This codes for CASSEAWTASYEQYF.

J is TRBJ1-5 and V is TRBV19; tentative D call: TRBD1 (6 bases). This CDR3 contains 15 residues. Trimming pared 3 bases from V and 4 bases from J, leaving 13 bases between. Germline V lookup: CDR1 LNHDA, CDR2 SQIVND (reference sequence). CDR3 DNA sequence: TGTGCCAGTAGTATGGCAGGGGCCTCAAATCAGCCCCAGCATTTT. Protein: CASSMAGASNQPQHF.

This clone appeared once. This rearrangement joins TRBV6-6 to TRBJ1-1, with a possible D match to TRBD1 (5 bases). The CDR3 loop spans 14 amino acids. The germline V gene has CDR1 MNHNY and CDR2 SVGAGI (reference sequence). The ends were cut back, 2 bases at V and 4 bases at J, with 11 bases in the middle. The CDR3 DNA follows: TGTGCCAGCAGTTACAAAGGGGCCGCCACTGAAGCTTTCTTT. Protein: CASSYKGAATEAFF.

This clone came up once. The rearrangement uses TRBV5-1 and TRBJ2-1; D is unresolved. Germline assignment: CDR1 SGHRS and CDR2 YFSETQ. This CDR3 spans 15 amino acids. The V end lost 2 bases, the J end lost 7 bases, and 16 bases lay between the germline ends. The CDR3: CASSFHRLPGNEQFF. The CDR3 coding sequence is TGCGCCAGCAGCTTTCACCGCCTCCCCGGGAATGAGCAGTTCTTC.

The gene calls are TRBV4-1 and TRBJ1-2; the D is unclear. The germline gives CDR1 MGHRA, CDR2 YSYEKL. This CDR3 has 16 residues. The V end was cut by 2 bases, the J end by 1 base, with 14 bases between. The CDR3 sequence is CASSQPPRGLNYGYTF. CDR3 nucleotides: TGCGCCAGCAGCCAACCCCCGAGAGGACTTAACTATGGCTACACCTTC.

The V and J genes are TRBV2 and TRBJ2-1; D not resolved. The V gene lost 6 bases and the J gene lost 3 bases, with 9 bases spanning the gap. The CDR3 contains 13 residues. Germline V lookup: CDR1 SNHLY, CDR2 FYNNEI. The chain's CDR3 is CASRGRDYNEQFF. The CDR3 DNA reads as TGTGCCAGCAGGGGCAGAGACTACAATGAGCAGTTCTTC.

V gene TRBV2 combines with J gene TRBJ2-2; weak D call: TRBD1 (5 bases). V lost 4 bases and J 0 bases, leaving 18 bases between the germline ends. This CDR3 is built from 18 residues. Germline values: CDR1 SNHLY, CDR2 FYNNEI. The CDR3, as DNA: TGTGCCAGCAGTGCTATTGAGATCGGACATGCGAACACCGGGGAGCTGTTTTTT. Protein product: CASSAIEIGHANTGELFF.

CDR3 protein: CASSLRTASYGYTF. In DNA, the CDR3 is TGTGCCAGCAGCTTGCGGACAGCTTCATATGGCTACACCTTC. The chain links TRBV6-5 to TRBJ1-2; D possibly corresponds to TRBD1 (6 bases). Germline CDR1 MNHEY, CDR2 SVGAGI. This CDR3 comprises 14 residues. The germline V and J ends were trimmed by 6 bases and 5 bases, with 16 bases remaining between them.

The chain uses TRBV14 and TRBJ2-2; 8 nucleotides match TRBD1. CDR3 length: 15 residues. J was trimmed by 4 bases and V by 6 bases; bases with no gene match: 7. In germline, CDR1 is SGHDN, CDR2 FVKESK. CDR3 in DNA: TGTGCCAGCAGGCCAATCACAGGGGGCACCGGGGAGCTGTTTTTT. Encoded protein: CASRPITGGTGELFF.

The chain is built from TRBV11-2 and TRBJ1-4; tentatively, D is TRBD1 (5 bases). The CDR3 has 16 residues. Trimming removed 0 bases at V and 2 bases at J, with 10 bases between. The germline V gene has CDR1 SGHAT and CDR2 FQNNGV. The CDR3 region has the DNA TGTGCCAGCAGCTTAGATCTCCGGGGGACTAATGAAAAACTGTTTTTT. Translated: CASSLDLRGTNEKLFF.

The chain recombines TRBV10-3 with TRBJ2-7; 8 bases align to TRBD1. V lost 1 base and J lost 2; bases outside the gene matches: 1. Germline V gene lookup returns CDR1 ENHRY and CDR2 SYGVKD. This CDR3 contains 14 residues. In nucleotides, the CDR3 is TGTGCCATCAGTGAGTGGACAGGGACCTACGAGCAGTACTTC. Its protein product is CAISEWTGTYEQYF.

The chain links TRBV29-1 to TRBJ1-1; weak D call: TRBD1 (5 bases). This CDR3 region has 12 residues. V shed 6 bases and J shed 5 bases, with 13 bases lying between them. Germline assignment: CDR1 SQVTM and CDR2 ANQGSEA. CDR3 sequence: CSVRVGGTEAFF. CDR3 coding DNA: TGCAGCGTCAGGGTTGGGGGGACTGAAGCTTTCTTT.

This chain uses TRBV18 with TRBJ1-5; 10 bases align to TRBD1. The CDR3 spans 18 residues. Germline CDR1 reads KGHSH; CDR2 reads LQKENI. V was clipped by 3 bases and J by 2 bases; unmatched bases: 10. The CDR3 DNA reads TGTGCCAGCTCACCCTTTCGACAGGGGGCCGGGGGCAATCAGCCCCAGCATTTT. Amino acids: CASSPFRQGAGGNQPQHF.

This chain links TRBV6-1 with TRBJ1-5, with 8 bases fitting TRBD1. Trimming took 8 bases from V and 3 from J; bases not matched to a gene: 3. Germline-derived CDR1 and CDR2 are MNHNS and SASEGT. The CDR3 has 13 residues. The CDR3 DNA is TGTGCCAGCTGGACAGGGAACAATCAGCCCCAGCATTTT. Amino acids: CASWTGNNQPQHF.

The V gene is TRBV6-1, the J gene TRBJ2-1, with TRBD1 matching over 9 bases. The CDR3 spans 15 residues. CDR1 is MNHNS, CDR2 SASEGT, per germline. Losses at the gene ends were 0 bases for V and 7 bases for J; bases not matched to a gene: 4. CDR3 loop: CASSEAGTGSNEQFF. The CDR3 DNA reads TGTGCCAGCAGTGAAGCAGGGACAGGGAGTAATGAGCAGTTCTTC.

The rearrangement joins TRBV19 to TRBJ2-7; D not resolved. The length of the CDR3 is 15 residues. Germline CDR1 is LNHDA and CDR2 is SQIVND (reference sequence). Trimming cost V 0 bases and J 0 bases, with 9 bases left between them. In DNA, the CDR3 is TGTGCCAGTAGTATAGATCTGGCCAGCTCCTACGAGCAGTACTTC. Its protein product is CASSIDLASSYEQYF.

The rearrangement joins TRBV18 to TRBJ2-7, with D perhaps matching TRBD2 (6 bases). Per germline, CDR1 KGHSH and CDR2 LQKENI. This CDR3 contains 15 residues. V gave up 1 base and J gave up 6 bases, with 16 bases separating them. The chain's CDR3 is CASSPRGTRTTEQYF. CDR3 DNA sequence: TGTGCCAGCTCACCACGCGGGACTCGGACGACCGAGCAGTACTTC.

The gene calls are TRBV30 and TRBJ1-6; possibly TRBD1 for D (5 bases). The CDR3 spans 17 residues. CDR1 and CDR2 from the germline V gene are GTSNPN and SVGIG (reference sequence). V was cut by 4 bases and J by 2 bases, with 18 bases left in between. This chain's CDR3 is CAWMARTLIAYNSPLHF. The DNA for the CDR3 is TGTGCCTGGATGGCCCGGACATTAATTGCCTATAATTCACCCCTCCACTTT.

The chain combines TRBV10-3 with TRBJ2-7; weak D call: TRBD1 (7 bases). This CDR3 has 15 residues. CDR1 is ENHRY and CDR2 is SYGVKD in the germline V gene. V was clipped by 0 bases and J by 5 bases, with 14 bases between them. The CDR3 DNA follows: TGTGCCATCAGTGAGTCGTTGGAGGGGGCGCACGAGCAGTACTTC. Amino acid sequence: CAISESLEGAHEQYF.

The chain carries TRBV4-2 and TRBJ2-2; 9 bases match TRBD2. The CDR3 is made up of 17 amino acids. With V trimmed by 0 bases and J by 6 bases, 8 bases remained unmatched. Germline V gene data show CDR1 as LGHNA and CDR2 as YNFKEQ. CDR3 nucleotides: TGTGCCAGCAGCCAAGAGCAGATGGCGGGAGGGGCCGGGGAGCTGTTTTTT. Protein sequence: CASSQEQMAGGAGELFF.

In DNA, the CDR3 is TGTGCCGTTCGGACTAGCGGGGGGGTAGAGACCCAGTACTTC. As protein: CAVRTSGGVETQYF. This chain connects TRBV6-1 to TRBJ2-5; 15 bases line up with TRBD2. Germline trimming cut 11 bases from V and 4 bases from J; bases unmatched to any gene: 5. This CDR3 spans 14 amino acids. Germline CDR1 and CDR2: MNHNS and SASEGT.

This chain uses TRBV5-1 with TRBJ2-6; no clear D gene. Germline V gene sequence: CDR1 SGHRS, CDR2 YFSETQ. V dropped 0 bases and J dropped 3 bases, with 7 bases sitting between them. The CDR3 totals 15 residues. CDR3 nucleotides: TGCGCCAGCAGCTTGGAACAGATTGGGGCCAACGTCCTGACTTTC. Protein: CASSLEQIGANVLTF.

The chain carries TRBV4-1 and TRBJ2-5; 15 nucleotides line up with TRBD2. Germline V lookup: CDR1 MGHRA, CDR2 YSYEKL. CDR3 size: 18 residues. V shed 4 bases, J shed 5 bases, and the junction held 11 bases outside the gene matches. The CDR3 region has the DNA TGCGCCAGCAGCCCGCTAAGGACTAGCGGGAGGGCCGAGGAGACCCAGTACTTC. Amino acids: CASSPLRTSGRAEETQYF.

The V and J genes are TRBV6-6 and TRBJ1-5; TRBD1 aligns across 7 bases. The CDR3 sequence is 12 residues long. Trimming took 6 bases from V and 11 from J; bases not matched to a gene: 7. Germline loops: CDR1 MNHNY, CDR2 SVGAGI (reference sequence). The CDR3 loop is CASSPTGKTQHF. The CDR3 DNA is TGTGCCAGCAGCCCGACAGGGAAGACCCAGCATTTT.